This T cell receptor (beta chain) is from a study of blood T cell repertoires in COVID-19 (dated by TCRdb to between 2020 and 2021). For the wider study: Collaborator samples came from the United States, Italy and Spain and covered acute and convalescent phases of COVID-19. The prospective study material was composed of cDNA or gDNA derived from T cells, B-cell-depleted T cells, or PBMCs. The dataset comprised deeply sampled blood TCRbeta repertoires from subjects exposed to, actively infected with, or recovered from COVID-19. The repertoires were made available in a free public database intended to serve as a resource for research on the immune response to SARS-CoV-2. Samples were obtained from the ongoing ImmuneRACE study (first 160 participants) and from 950 to 1,500 subjects provided by 6 global collaborators. Nearly every sample came with metadata listing a de-identified subject ID, COVID-19 status, age in years and sex. HLA class I and class II types, where available, came from metadata supplied by the sample provider rather than from assay-based typing.

TCRbeta CDR3 regions were amplified from genomic DNA by means of the immunoSEQ Assay, a bias-controlled multiplex PCR. The paper's data handling went like this. Nucleated cell counts per sample were estimated from amplification of reference gene primers within the assay. Sequence reads were collapsed and filtered to measure the absolute abundance of every unique TCRbeta CDR3 rearrangement. For each sample, productive Simpson clonality was calculated by taking the square root of Simpson's diversity index across productive rearrangements. TCRdb obtained this table from immuneACCESS and retained in-frame rearrangements with V and J assigned. These tables miss some clones; where compared with another copy, unresolved V genes account for less than half of the shortfall, and the remainder is unexplained. The D gene and trimming were derived from the DNA, and the V and J assignments and clone size from that table. This sample comprises 90,000 to 120,000 clones, roughly 84% of them detected only once. The biggest ten clones account for roughly 4.6% of the sample.

The collaborating institutions used their own protocols to collect whole blood in K2EDTA tubes. For TCRbeta analysis, collaborator samples were shipped as frozen whole blood, as isolated PBMCs, or as DNA extracted from either sample type. The CDR3 runs 13 residues from the cysteine to the phenylalanine. Only the CDR3 portion is preserved as DNA: 39 bases, with reading frame beginning at the first base. Deletion took 2 bases off V and 9 bases off J, with a span of 11 bases between the germline ends. CDR1 and CDR2 are read off the germline V gene as MNHEY and SVGAGI. What the study reported, not specific to this receptor: The amount of clinical and demographic metadata varied by source and participant and was provided uncurated.

For this clone: Its antigen has not been determined. Per-base qualities were not stored, and no clone one base away is much larger.

The material sequenced was peripheral blood. The chain is made from TRBV6-5 and TRBJ2-1; 6 matching bases give a weak D call of TRBD2. This receptor was taken from a human donor in a cohort sampled during active COVID-19. CDR3 region: CASSYLGTREQFF. The sequence in DNA is TGTGCCAGCAGTTACCTCGGGACTCGTGAGCAGTTCTTC.